A selection of T cell receptor beta chains follows, all from one sample in a study of T-cell memory formation after mild COVID-19. From the 5' RACE reads, TCRdb called clonotypes with MiXCR, one entry per CDR3 protein. The sample includes 400,000 to 500,000 distinct CDR3 sequences, approximately 20% seen only once; the top ten take about 8.1%. The sample comprised PBMCs or a T cell subset sorted from them (not recorded which). Receptors originate from an adult woman who had mild COVID-19 (a few samples of this study predate the infection). Cell type and time point are not known. Both conserved end residues are part of each CDR3. The D gene is left open where the match is weak. Some rows have no size entry. The others give once, few or many, or a class for an expanded clone.

V	J	D	length	size	DNA	CDR3
TRBV15	TRBJ2-1	-	14	-	TGTGCCACCAGCAGAGATGTCGGAAACAATGAGCAGTTCTTC	CATSRDVGNNEQFF
TRBV6-2/TRBV6-3	TRBJ2-5	-	13	few	TGTGCCAGCAGTTCGTCAGGGAGCCAGACCCAGTACTTC	CASSSSGSQTQYF
TRBV28	TRBJ1-1	TRBD1	13	-	TGTGCCAGCTACCGGGACAGCAACACTGAAGCTTTCTTT	CASYRDSNTEAFF
TRBV7-2	TRBJ1-5	-	14	few	TGTGCCAGCAGCCCAGACATCTCCAATCAGCCCCAGCATTTT	CASSPDISNQPQHF
TRBV30	TRBJ1-1	TRBD1	14	few	TGTGCCTGGAACCGGGACAGACTGAACACTGAAGCTTTCTTT	CAWNRDRLNTEAFF
TRBV12-3/TRBV12-4	TRBJ2-4	TRBD1	13	many	TGTGCCAGCAGCTCGACAGGGGCAAACATTCAGTACTTC	CASSSTGANIQYF
TRBV6-7	TRBJ2-2	TRBD2	21	-	TGTGCCAGCAGTTACTCGAATTATGGGCTAGCGGGCGTCACGGACACCGGGGAGCTGTTTTTT	CASSYSNYGLAGVTDTGELFF
TRBV7-8	TRBJ2-5	-	15	many	TGTGCCAGCAGCTTACCCCAGGTGGCGGGAGAGACCCAGTACTTC	CASSLPQVAGETQYF
TRBV15	TRBJ2-1	-	13	-	TGTGCCACCAGCAGAGATAGGGGGTCTGAGCAGTTCTTC	CATSRDRGSEQFF
TRBV20-1	TRBJ2-1	TRBD2	14	-	TGCAGTGCTACAGTAGCGGGAGATATGCATGAGCAGTTCTTC	CSATVAGDMHEQFF
TRBV7-2	TRBJ2-7	TRBD1	13	-	TGTGCCAGCAGCCGTCGACAGGGCTACGAGCAGTACTTC	CASSRRQGYEQYF
TRBV12-3/TRBV12-4	TRBJ1-5	-	16	few	TGTGCCAGCAGCCCGTGGGGGGGCCAAACCGGGCAGCCCCAGCATTTT	CASSPWGGQTGQPQHF
TRBV29-1	TRBJ2-5	-	14	-	TGCAGCGCCCATAATCGTTTGACCCGGGAGACCCAGTACTTC	CSAHNRLTRETQYF
TRBV4-1	TRBJ2-3	-	13	few	TGCGCCAGCAGCCAACCACGAGCAGATACGCAGTATTTT	CASSQPRADTQYF
TRBV20-1	TRBJ2-7	TRBD1	18	-	TGCAGTGCCGCTCCATACCCAACCGGACAGGCCCTTCCCTACGAGCAGTACTTC	CSAAPYPTGQALPYEQYF
TRBV5-1	TRBJ2-1	TRBD2	17	few	TGCGCCAGCAGCCCGGGACTAGCGGGAGGGGGCTACAATGAGCAGTTCTTC	CASSPGLAGGGYNEQFF
TRBV20-1	TRBJ2-1	-	14	-	TGCAGTGCTCCTCTAGAATTCGGCTACAATGAGCAGTTCTTC	CSAPLEFGYNEQFF
TRBV11-3	TRBJ2-7	-	15	-	TGTGCCAGCAGCCGGATCGGCCCTGACTCCTACGAGCAGTACTTC	CASSRIGPDSYEQYF
TRBV6-2/TRBV6-3	TRBJ1-1	TRBD1	14	-	TGTGCCAGCAATGGACAGGAGATGAACACTGAAGCTTTCTTT	CASNGQEMNTEAFF
TRBV9	TRBJ1-2	-	11	-	TGTGCCAGCAGCGGAAGCTATGGCTACACCTTC	CASSGSYGYTF
TRBV4-1	TRBJ2-1	-	16	few	TGCGCCAGCAGCCAAGACAGAACCCAGACCTACAATGAGCAGTTCTTC	CASSQDRTQTYNEQFF
TRBV5-6	TRBJ2-1	-	13	few	TGTGCCAGCAGCTTCCTAGTTTCCGATGAGCAGTTCTTC	CASSFLVSDEQFF
TRBV5-1	TRBJ2-3	TRBD2	15	-	TGCGCCAGCGCTTACCTCAGCGGGGTCACAGATACGCAGTATTTT	CASAYLSGVTDTQYF
TRBV9	TRBJ1-1	TRBD1	14	few	TGTGCCAGCAGCGTTGGGACAGGGCCCGGTGAAGCTTTCTTT	CASSVGTGPGEAFF
TRBV7-2	TRBJ2-3	TRBD2	17	few	TGTGCCAGCAGCCCTAGGCGGGGGGGAGGGAGCACAGATACGCAGTATTTT	CASSPRRGGGSTDTQYF
TRBV5-4	TRBJ2-3	TRBD1	15	many	TGTGCCAGCAGCTCCGACAGGGTCGGGGCAGATACGCAGTATTTT	CASSSDRVGADTQYF
TRBV7-7	TRBJ2-1	TRBD1	14	-	TGTGCTAGCAGCTCCGGGACAGGGGGCAATGAGCAGTTCTTC	CASSSGTGGNEQFF
TRBV5-1	TRBJ2-1	-	13	-	TGCGCCAGCAGCTGGGCTAGCGTAGGAGAGCAGTTCTTC	CASSWASVGEQFF
TRBV6-1	TRBJ1-2	-	13	few	TGTGCCAGCAGTAAACAGGGAAGCTATGGCTACACCTTC	CASSKQGSYGYTF
TRBV24-1	TRBJ2-3	TRBD2	16	-	TGTGCCACCAGTGATCCGGGGAGCGGGAGGGCAGATACGCAGTATTTT	CATSDPGSGRADTQYF
TRBV14	TRBJ1-1	-	15	few	TGTGCCAGCAGCGAGGGTCCGGGGCTCGGCACTGAAGCTTTCTTT	CASSEGPGLGTEAFF
TRBV4-3	TRBJ2-1	TRBD2	16	many	TGCGCCAGCAGCCAAGTAGCTTGGGAGGGATACAATGAGCAGTTCTTC	CASSQVAWEGYNEQFF
TRBV20-1	TRBJ1-2	-	14	-	TGCAGTGCTAGAGATGCGCAGGGTTCCTATGGCTACACCTTC	CSARDAQGSYGYTF
TRBV9	TRBJ2-7	TRBD1	15	-	TGTGCCAGCAGCGTTGGGTCGGGACAGAGCTACGAGCAGTACTTC	CASSVGSGQSYEQYF
TRBV4-2	TRBJ2-3	-	15	few	TGTGCCTGCAGCCAAGGGGGGGCCCCCACAGATACGCAGTATTTT	CACSQGGAPTDTQYF
TRBV3-1	TRBJ2-3	TRBD1	14	-	TGTGCCAGCAGGGACAGGGCAGGCACAGATACGCAGTATTTT	CASRDRAGTDTQYF
TRBV5-5	TRBJ2-7	-	11	-	TGTGCCAGCAGCCGCGAGGACGAGCAGTACTTC	CASSREDEQYF
TRBV20-1	TRBJ2-1	TRBD2	20	-	TGCAGTGCTAGAGCTTATACGGGACTAGCGGACCCAAGCTCCTACAATGAGCAGTTCTTC	CSARAYTGLADPSSYNEQFF
TRBV12-3/TRBV12-4	TRBJ2-5	-	13	-	TGTGCCAGCAGTTTTGTGTTGGGGAAGACCCAGTACTTC	CASSFVLGKTQYF